This entry concerns a single TCR beta chain. Its antigen remains unknown. This sample stems from a study of CD8 T cells in ankylosing spondylitis. Notes on the study in general: One TCR beta motif, made up of about 8 highly homologous variants, appeared characteristic of ankylosing spondylitis blood. Enrichment of disease-linked clones was reportedly significant in matched ankylosing spondylitis synovial fluid.

Library preparation for TCR beta used quantitative 5'-RACE with molecular barcodes. TCRdb called the 5' RACE reads again in MiXCR, with one record for every CDR3 protein. Of about 280,000 distinct CDR3 sequences in the sample, about 19% are singletons; the top ten hold roughly 8%. The sequenced material came from blood, either unsorted or a sorted T cell fraction (not recorded which). The TCR was taken from a male donor with ankylosing spondylitis or in good health (not recorded which).

This CDR3 reads CSVGTQGAGTGELFF. CDR3 nucleotides: TGCAGCGTTGGAACACAGGGGGCGGGCACCGGGGAGCTGTTTTTT. The chain is built from TRBV29-1 and TRBJ2-2; 9 bases fit TRBD1. This CDR3 is built from 15 residues. Looked up from germline, CDR1 is SQVTM and CDR2 is ANQGSEA. Trimming took 4 bases from V and 4 from J; bases not matched to a gene: 7.